The 23 T cell receptor beta chains below come from one sample, sequenced in a study of blood T cell repertoires in COVID-19. Libraries were prepared by immunoSEQ multiplex PCR; TCRdb keeps only in-frame clonotypes and omits some of them. Here the sample spans 200,000 or so clones, about 80% being singletons. The sample was peripheral blood. The receptors derive from a human donor with acute or convalescent COVID-19. The donor label of this sample is uncertain.

The chain employs TRBV10-3 and TRBJ2-3; TRBD2 matches at 13 bases. The CDR3 covers 20 residues. The V gene end was trimmed by 2 bases and the J gene end by 3 bases; junction bases not matched to a gene: 14. Germline V gene lookup returns CDR1 ENHRY and CDR2 SYGVKD. CDR3 DNA: TGTGCCATCAGTGAGAGAAGGCAGGGGGCGACTAGCGGGAGGACAGATACGCAGTATTTT. Translated, it gives CAISERRQGATSGRTDTQYF.

The chain has TRBV7-3 and TRBJ1-1, with 7 nucleotides matching TRBD1. Per the germline V gene, CDR1 is SGHTA and CDR2 is FQGTGA. V lost 5 bases to trimming and J lost 4 bases; unmatched junction nucleotides: 7. This CDR3 comprises 14 residues. CDR3 protein: CASSPTGIGTEAFF. The CDR3 bases are TGTGCCAGCAGCCCGACAGGGATTGGCACTGAAGCTTTCTTT. The variable domain in full, with the rest retrieved from reference TRBV7-3 and TRBJ1-1, is GAGVSQTPSNKVTEKGKYVELRCDPISGHTALYWYRQSLGQGPEFLIYFQGTGAADDSGLPNDRFFAVRPEGSVSTLKIQRTERGDSAVYLCASSPTGIGTEAFFGQGTRLTVV.

This chain joins TRBV9 and TRBJ2-6, with D perhaps TRBD2 (5 bases). Germline V gives CDR1 SGDLS, CDR2 YYNGEE. This CDR3 is 17 amino acids long. Deletions cut 3 bases from V and 4 bases from J, with 17 bases between. CDR3 sequence: CASSAQRSASGANVLTF. As DNA, the CDR3 is TGTGCCAGCAGCGCCCAGCGTTCGGCTAGCGGGGCCAACGTCCTGACTTTC.

This clone showed up just once. This sequence joins TRBV27 and TRBJ2-1; a weak D match, TRBD2 (6 bases). This CDR3 region has 18 residues. V was clipped by 1 base and J by 0 bases, with 16 bases between them. CDR1 and CDR2 from the germline V gene are MNHEY and SMNVEV (reference sequence). CDR3 coding DNA: TGTGCCAGCAGTTTATTTAGTTGGTACGGGAGCTCCTACAATGAGCAGTTCTTC. This sequence encodes CASSLFSWYGSSYNEQFF.

The V gene is TRBV5-1, the J gene TRBJ1-2; 7 nucleotides match TRBD1. The CDR3 covers 13 residues. V shed 6 bases, J shed 1 base, and the junction held 3 bases outside the gene matches. CDR1 and CDR2 from the germline V gene are SGHRS and YFSETQ. As DNA, the CDR3 is TGCGCCAGCACCCGGGACAGTAACTATGGCTACACCTTC. It translates to CASTRDSNYGYTF. The full variable domain, in which reference TRBV5-1 and TRBJ1-2 provide the parts outside the CDR3, is KAGVTQTPRYLIKTRGQQVTLSCSPISGHRSVSWYQQTPGQGLQFLFEYFSETQRNKGNFPGRFSGRQFSNSRSEMNVSTLELGDSALYLCASTRDSNYGYTFGSGTRLTVV.

V and J are TRBV6-6 and TRBJ1-2, with TRBD1 matching 9 bases. J gave up 9 bases and V 6 bases, and 8 bases lay outside the gene matches. Germline assignment: CDR1 MNHNY and CDR2 SVGAGI (reference sequence). CDR3 length: 13 amino acids. CDR3 coding DNA: TGTGCCAGCAGCCTACAGGGGGCGCATAGCTACACCTTC. This gives the protein CASSLQGAHSYTF.

This sequence joins TRBV6-2 or TRBV6-3 and TRBJ1-6, with D possibly TRBD1 on 6 matching bases. V was shortened by 7 bases and J by 5 bases, with 15 bases between the two germline ends. Germline V gene data show CDR1 as MNHEY and CDR2 as SVGEGT. The CDR3 consists of 15 residues. The CDR3 sequence is CASNPTGGDNSPLHF. CDR3 coding DNA: TGTGCCAGCAACCCGACAGGCGGCGATAATTCACCCCTCCACTTT.

The rearrangement links TRBV27 to TRBJ2-2; D possibly corresponds to TRBD2 (5 bases). The CDR3 is 14 amino acids. Germline lookup yields CDR1 MNHEY and CDR2 SMNVEV (reference sequence). Trimming took off 5 bases at V and 5 bases at J, with 12 bases between the two ends. CDR3 sequence (DNA): TGTGCCAGCAGTCCGGACTGGGCGACCGGGGAGCTGTTTTTT. This encodes CASSPDWATGELFF.

The V call is TRBV9, the J call TRBJ2-5; 7 nucleotides agree with TRBD1. Germline CDR1 and CDR2: SGDLS and YYNGEE. CDR3 size: 14 residues. The V gene end was trimmed by 0 bases and the J gene end by 5 bases; junction bases not matched to a gene: 4. The CDR3 sequence is CASSVDQGDETQYF. The CDR3 bases are TGTGCCAGCAGCGTAGATCAGGGGGATGAGACCCAGTACTTC.

The count of this clone is one. The chain uses TRBV21-1 and TRBJ2-3; the table gives TRBD2 as D, unverified against the DNA. TRBV21-1 is shown as a pseudogene. The CDR3 spans 15 residues. The chain's CDR3 is CASSKGGRATDTQYF. Here the CDR3 DNA reads TGTGCCAGCAGCAAGGGGGGACGGGCCACAGATACGCAGTATTTT.

CDR3 loop: CAWSVLGTGFGGANVLTF. The CDR3 DNA reads TGTGCCTGGAGTGTACTGGGGACAGGGTTTGGTGGGGCCAACGTCCTGACTTTC. The chain couples TRBV30 to TRBJ2-6; TRBD1 matches at 9 bases. The CDR3 consists of 18 residues. Per the germline V gene, CDR1 is GTSNPN and CDR2 is SVGIG (reference sequence). The junction had 9 bases not matched to a gene; V was cut back by 0 bases and J by 3 bases.

The chain combines TRBV6-6 with TRBJ2-7, with 8 bases that match TRBD1. The CDR3 extends over 16 amino acids. J lost 1 base, V lost 8 bases, and 13 bases had no gene match. Germline CDR1 is MNHNY and CDR2 is SVGAGI (reference sequence). The CDR3 nucleotides read TGTGCCAGCGGGCGCCCGACAGGGGACCGGTCCTACGAGCAGTACTTC. Its translation is CASGRPTGDRSYEQYF.

J is TRBJ2-5 and V is TRBV27; 7 bases are a match to TRBD1. Germline V CDR1 and CDR2: MNHEY, SMNVEV (reference sequence). CDR3 length: 14 amino acids. The junction had 12 bases not matched to a gene; V was cut back by 5 bases and J by 9 bases. DNA of the CDR3: TGTGCCAGCAGTCCCGGACAGGTCAGGATGGCCCAGTACTTC. It yields the protein CASSPGQVRMAQYF.

The chain couples TRBV11-1 to TRBJ2-5; D unclear. This CDR3 spans 11 amino acids. Germline V gene sequence: CDR1 SGHAT, CDR2 FQDESV (reference sequence). Trimming shortened V by 2 bases and J by 5 bases, and 3 bases separated the two germline ends. CDR3 amino acids: CASSLSETQYF. In DNA form, the CDR3 reads TGTGCCAGCAGCTTATCGGAGACCCAGTACTTC.

The gene calls are TRBV6-5 and TRBJ2-7, with 9 bases identical to TRBD2. The CDR3 sequence is 15 residues long. Trimming at V came to 5 bases and at J to 3 bases, leaving 8 bases not matched to a gene. Germline V gives CDR1 MNHEY, CDR2 SVGAGI. The CDR3 sequence is CASSRGSGRLYEQYF. The CDR3 DNA reads TGTGCCAGCAGTAGGGGTAGCGGGAGACTCTACGAGCAGTACTTC.

The chain joins TRBV14 to TRBJ2-2, with D uncertain. V was clipped by 4 bases and J by 4 bases, with 13 bases between them. Germline V lookup: CDR1 SGHDN, CDR2 FVKESK. CDR3 length: 15 amino acids. CDR3 loop: CASSRRQASTGELFF. The CDR3 nucleotides read TGTGCCAGCAGCCGTCGGCAGGCGAGCACCGGGGAGCTGTTTTTT.

On this clone: A much bigger clone sits one base away, suggesting this may be a read error. Additional DNA sequences in this sample encode the identical CDR3. The gene calls are TRBV2 and TRBJ1-1; D not certain. The CDR3 spans 12 residues. V gave up 6 bases and J gave up 1 base, with 6 bases separating them. The germline gives CDR1 SNHLY, CDR2 FYNNEI. The CDR3 DNA reads TGTGCCAGCAGCGCACAGAACACTGAAGCTTTCTTT. Its protein product is CASSAQNTEAFF.

The chain combines TRBV7-8 with TRBJ1-4; D perhaps matches TRBD1 (5 bases). The CDR3 sequence is 13 residues long. V gave up 5 bases and J gave up 4 bases, with 8 bases separating them. Per the germline V gene, CDR1 is SGHVS and CDR2 is FQNEAQ. CDR3 residues: CASSDRRNEKLFF. In DNA, the CDR3 is TGTGCCAGCAGCGACAGACGTAATGAAAAACTGTTTTTT.

The chain couples TRBV7-2 to TRBJ1-2; unclear D gene. V lost 5 bases, J lost 3 bases, and 13 bases lay in between. CDR3 length: 14 residues. Germline CDR1 SGHTA, CDR2 FQGNSA. The CDR3 protein is CASSPGNFDYGYTF. Here the CDR3 DNA reads TGTGCCAGCAGCCCAGGAAACTTTGACTATGGCTACACCTTC. Using reference TRBV7-2 and TRBJ1-2 for the parts outside the CDR3, the full variable domain is GAGVSQSPSNKVTEKGKDVELRCDPISGHTALYWYRQSLGQGLEFLIYFQGNSAPDKSGLPSDRFSAERTGGSVSTLTIQRTQQEDSAVYLCASSPGNFDYGYTFGSGTRLTVV.

The V call is TRBV7-2, the J call TRBJ2-1, with D unclear. In germline, CDR1 is SGHTA, CDR2 FQGNSA. V was shortened by 1 base and J by 0 bases, with 7 bases between the two germline ends. The CDR3 has 15 residues. CDR3 sequence: CASSLESSSYNEQFF. The CDR3 coding sequence is TGTGCCAGCAGCTTAGAGTCTAGCTCCTACAATGAGCAGTTCTTC.

The table lists this clone with a few counts. The chain combines TRBV10-3 with TRBJ1-2, with TRBD1 matching 10 bases. The CDR3 has 17 amino acids. V lost 1 base and J lost 2; bases outside the gene matches: 7. CDR1 is ENHRY, CDR2 SYGVKD, per germline. The CDR3 bases are TGTGCCATCAGTGAGTGGCCCGGGACAGGGGACAACTATGGCTACACCTTC. Amino acids: CAISEWPGTGDNYGYTF.

The chain carries TRBV10-3 and TRBJ2-1, with a weak D call TRBD2 (5 bases). CDR3 length: 14 amino acids. The germline V gene has CDR1 ENHRY and CDR2 SYGVKD. V dropped 0 bases and J dropped 9 bases, with 12 bases sitting between them. CDR3 in DNA: TGTGCCATCAGTGAGTCGTACGACCGGGGTGAGCAGTTCTTC. Amino acid sequence: CAISESYDRGEQFF.

The chain recombines TRBV19 with TRBJ1-1; TRBD1 might be the D (6 bases). V was trimmed by 7 bases and J by 6 bases, leaving 9 bases between them. The CDR3 consists of 11 residues. CDR1 and CDR2 from the germline V gene are LNHDA and SQIVND (reference sequence). For the CDR3, the DNA is TGTGCCAGTACCACAGGGCCTGAAGCTTTCTTT. This codes for CASTTGPEAFF.